The 8 T cell receptor beta chains below all came from one sample that was sequenced in a study of T cell repertoires in urothelial bladder cancer. Measured with immunoSEQ multiplex PCR; TCRdb has only the in-frame clones, and not every one. The data contain under 2,500 clones, around 68% of them singletons. Sequencing input: bladder tissue. The receptors come from a human donor with a benign inflammatory bladder lesion.

The genes are TRBV6-5 and TRBJ2-2; tentative D call: TRBD2 (6 bases). The CDR3 is 14 residues long. Germline CDR1 MNHEY, CDR2 SVGAGI. The ends were cut back, 3 bases at V and 7 bases at J, with 12 bases in the middle. The CDR3 DNA follows: TGTGCCAGCAGTTATCAGGACGGGAGCGGGGAGCTGTTTTTT. Translation: CASSYQDGSGELFF.

This sequence joins TRBV5-1 and TRBJ1-4, with no clear D. Germline V gives CDR1 SGHRS, CDR2 YFSETQ. Trimming left V 0 bases short and J 2 bases short, with 8 bases between. The CDR3 has 15 residues. CDR3 in amino acids: CASSLGQATNEKLFF. The CDR3 DNA sequence: TGCGCCAGCAGCTTGGGGCAGGCCACTAATGAAAAACTGTTTTTT.

This clone appeared once. V and J are TRBV30 and TRBJ2-2; TRBD2 matches 8 bases. CDR3 length equals 14 residues. Germline assignment: CDR1 GTSNPN and CDR2 SVGIG (reference sequence). After removal of 8 bases from V and 7 bases from J, the junction contained 12 bases not matched to a gene. CDR3 in amino acids: CAGTVGLGYGELFF. CDR3 nucleotide sequence: TGTGCCGGAACGGTGGGACTAGGTTACGGGGAGCTGTTTTTT.

The chain joins TRBV5-1 to TRBJ1-3; D is undetermined. The V gene's germline CDR1 is SGHRS and CDR2 YFSETQ. V gave up 1 base and J gave up 3 bases, with 14 bases separating them. The CDR3 runs 16 residues. The CDR3 DNA reads as TGCGCCAGCAGCTTGTCTGGGCCGGGCGGTGGAAACACCATATATTTT. Translation: CASSLSGPGGGNTIYF. The full variable domain, rest sourced from reference TRBV5-1 and TRBJ1-3, is KAGVTQTPRYLIKTRGQQVTLSCSPISGHRSVSWYQQTPGQGLQFLFEYFSETQRNKGNFPGRFSGRQFSNSRSEMNVSTLELGDSALYLCASSLSGPGGGNTIYFGEGSWLTVV.

A remark on this clone: A junction boundary mismatches the germline segment, possibly from a read error. The chain has TRBV4-1 and TRBJ2-7; D is unresolved. CDR3 size: 12 residues. CDR1 MGHRA and CDR2 YSYEKL come from the germline V gene. The CDR3 is CASSQDSYEQYF. CDR3 nucleotide sequence: TGTGCCAGCAGCCAAGACTCCTACGAGCAGTACTTC.

This chain links TRBV6-4 with TRBJ2-2; TRBD2 matches 11 bases. The CDR3 extends over 15 amino acids. Germline values: CDR1 MRHNA, CDR2 SNTAGT. V was pared by 6 bases and J by 3 bases, with 3 bases of the junction left unmatched. CDR3 region: CASSQLAGDTGELFF. CDR3 coding DNA: TGTGCCAGCAGCCAACTAGCGGGAGACACCGGGGAGCTGTTTTTT.

In its sample, this clone is large. The genes are TRBV4-1 and TRBJ2-7; the D gene is possibly TRBD1 (5 bases). This CDR3 has 14 amino acids. Germline values: CDR1 MGHRA, CDR2 YSYEKL. The V end lost 1 base, the J end lost 2 bases, and 9 bases lay between the germline ends. The CDR3 reads CASSQAQATYEQYF. The DNA of the CDR3 is TGCGCCAGCAGCCAAGCACAGGCCACCTACGAGCAGTACTTC.

The chain links TRBV5-1 to TRBJ2-7; possible D gene TRBD1, 6 bases. Germline V gene sequence: CDR1 SGHRS, CDR2 YFSETQ. The V end was cut by 1 base, the J end by 6 bases, with 8 bases between. This CDR3 comprises 12 residues. CDR3 sequence reads: CASSLTGLEQYF. The DNA of the CDR3 is TGCGCCAGCAGCTTGACAGGGCTCGAGCAGTACTTC.